The sequence of this TCR beta chain was determined in a study of blood T cell repertoires in COVID-19 (dated by TCRdb to about 2020). About the study as a whole: Samples covering the acute and convalescent phases of COVID-19 were provided by collaborators in the United States, Italy and Spain. The prospective study material was composed of cDNA or gDNA derived from T cells, B-cell-depleted T cells, or PBMCs. Subjects who had been exposed to COVID-19, were actively infected with it, or had recovered from it provided the deeply sampled blood TCRbeta repertoires that made up the dataset. The repertoires were released in a freely available public database intended as a resource for research on the immune response to SARS-CoV-2. The samples were drawn from the first 160 participants of the ongoing ImmuneRACE study and from 950 to 1,500 subjects provided by 6 global collaborators. A de-identified subject ID, COVID-19 status, age in years and sex were almost always included in the sample metadata. HLA class I and class II types, where available, came from metadata supplied by the sample provider rather than from assay-based typing. Results and caveats for the whole study, not just this receptor: Clinical and demographic metadata were provided uncurated, with the amount varying by source and participant.

Participants in the prospective study were enrolled through a virtual design, were aged about 18 to 90 years, and lived in 24 United States geographic areas. In the prospective study, participants were assigned to cohorts based on the clinical history participants reported in a screening survey and a study questionnaire. Each participant in the prospective study had whole blood, serum and a nasopharyngeal or oropharyngeal swab collected by mobile phlebotomists. Prospective study participants could optionally give additional blood draws and questionnaires over an approximately two-month period. Blood samples from the prospective study were shipped frozen or at room temperature prior to DNA extraction. The CDR3, from cysteine to phenylalanine, totals 18 residues. Here the CDR3 DNA is all that survives: 54 bases in frame from base 1. The germline V gene (reference sequence) sets CDR1 to LGHDT and CDR2 to YNNKEL. V is shortened by 4 bases, J by 3 bases, and the region joining them spans 23 bases.

The immunoSEQ Assay, a bias-controlled multiplex PCR, was used to amplify TCRbeta CDR3 regions from genomic DNA. For the original study's pipeline: Nucleated cell counts per sample were estimated from amplification of reference gene primers within the assay. Sequence reads were collapsed and filtered to measure the absolute abundance of every unique TCRbeta CDR3 rearrangement. For each sample, productive Simpson clonality was calculated as the square root of Simpson's diversity index across productive rearrangements. What TCRdb holds here is the immuneACCESS table cut down to in-frame rearrangements. Part of the clones is not present; checked against another copy, under half of the missing clones reflect an unresolved V gene, and the others are unexplained. That table furnishes V, J and clone size, whereas the DNA furnished D and trimming. In this sample the table shows about 200,000 clones, 81% of which occur a single time. The ten biggest clones cover around 8.9% of the sample.

With regard to this clone: This clone's antigen is unknown. No base qualities exist here, and no much larger clone lies one base off it.

This TCR derives from a woman aged 50 to 60 with acute COVID-19. The sequence links TRBV3-1 (or the pseudogene TRBV3-2) to TRBJ2-3; the D gene is perhaps TRBD1, from 7 matching bases. Sequenced: PBMCs or T cells enriched from blood (not recorded which). The CDR3 in this case is CASSRGDSLKGVTDTQYF. The nucleotide sequence reads as follows: TGTGCCAGCAGCCGGGGGGACAGTCTTAAGGGGGTTACAGATACGCAGTATTTT.